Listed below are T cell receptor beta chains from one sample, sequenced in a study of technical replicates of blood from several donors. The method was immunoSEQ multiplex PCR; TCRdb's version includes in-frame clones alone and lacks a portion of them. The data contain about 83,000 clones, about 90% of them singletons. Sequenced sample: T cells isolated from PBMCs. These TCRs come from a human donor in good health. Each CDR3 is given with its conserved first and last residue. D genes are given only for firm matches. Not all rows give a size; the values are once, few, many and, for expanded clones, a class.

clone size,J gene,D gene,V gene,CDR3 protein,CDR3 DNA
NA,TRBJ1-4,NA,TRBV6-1,CASLPRGQGEKLFF,TGTGCCAGCCTTCCCAGGGGACAAGGTGAAAAACTGTTTTTT
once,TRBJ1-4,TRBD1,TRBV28,CASSSSGTGNEKLFF,TGTGCCAGCAGTTCCTCCGGGACAGGGAATGAAAAACTGTTTTTT
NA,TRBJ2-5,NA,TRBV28,CASRGTDQETQYF,TGTGCCAGCCGGGGGACAGACCAAGAGACCCAGTACTTC
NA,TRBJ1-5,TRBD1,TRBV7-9,CASSEGQGHQPQHF,TGTGCCAGCAGCGAAGGACAGGGTCATCAGCCCCAGCATTTT
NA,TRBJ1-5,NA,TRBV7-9,CASSLESGHTAYSNQPQHF,TGTGCCAGTAGCTTAGAGTCAGGTCACACCGCGTATAGCAATCAGCCCCAGCATTTT
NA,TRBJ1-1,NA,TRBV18,CASSPPSAERTEAFF,TGTGCCAGCTCACCACCGTCGGCAGAGAGGACTGAAGCTTTCTTT
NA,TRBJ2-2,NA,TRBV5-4,CASSGGAGGTGELFF,TGTGCCAGCAGCGGCGGGGCAGGAGGGACCGGGGAGCTGTTTTTT
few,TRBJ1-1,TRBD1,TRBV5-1,CASSLASGGEAFF,TGCGCCAGCAGCTTGGCATCAGGGGGGGAAGCTTTCTTT
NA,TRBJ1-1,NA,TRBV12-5,CASGLIVGVNTEAFF,TGTGCTAGTGGTTTGATTGTAGGGGTGAACACTGAAGCTTTCTTT
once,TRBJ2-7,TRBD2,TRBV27,CASSFSSGATYEQYF,TGTGCCAGCAGTTTTTCTAGCGGGGCCACCTACGAGCAGTACTTC
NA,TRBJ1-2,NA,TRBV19,CASSIDRNGYTF,TGTGCCAGTAGTATCGACAGGAATGGCTACACCTTC
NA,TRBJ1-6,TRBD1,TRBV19,CASTKTTGDGRLTSPLHF,TGTGCCAGTACCAAAACAACAGGGGACGGCCGGTTGACCTCACCCCTCCACTTT
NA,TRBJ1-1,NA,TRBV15,CATSRDAGAANTEAFF,TGTGCCACCAGCAGAGATGCAGGGGCGGCGAACACTGAAGCTTTCTTT
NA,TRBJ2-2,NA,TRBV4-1,CASSQDFRELFF,TGCGCCAGCAGCCAAGACTTTCGGGAGCTGTTTTTT
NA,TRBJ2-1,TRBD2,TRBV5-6,CASSWLAGEQFF,TGTGCCAGCAGCTGGTTAGCGGGAGAGCAGTTCTTC
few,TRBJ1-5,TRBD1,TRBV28,CASSLLSTGRYQPQHF,TGTGCCAGCAGTCTGCTTTCGACAGGGAGGTACCAGCCCCAGCATTTT
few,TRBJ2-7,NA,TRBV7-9,CASSLAGRASYEQYF,TGTGCCAGCAGCTTAGCCGGCAGGGCCTCCTACGAGCAGTACTTC
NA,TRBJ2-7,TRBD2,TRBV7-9,CASSATGRVSDEQYF,TGTGCCAGCAGTGCCACCGGGAGGGTATCCGACGAGCAGTACTTC
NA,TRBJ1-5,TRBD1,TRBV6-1,CASSDRDRNQPQHF,TGTGCCAGCAGTGACCGGGACAGAAATCAGCCCCAGCATTTT
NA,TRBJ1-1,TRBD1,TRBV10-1,CASSGQGVTEAFF,TGCGCCAGCAGTGGTCAGGGGGTTACTGAAGCTTTCTTT
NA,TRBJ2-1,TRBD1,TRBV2,CASSETGAYYNEQFF,TGTGCCAGCAGTGAGACAGGGGCTTACTACAATGAGCAGTTCTTC
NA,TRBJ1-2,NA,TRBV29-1,CSVRSASYGYTF,TGCAGCGTGAGGAGCGCATCCTATGGCTACACCTTC
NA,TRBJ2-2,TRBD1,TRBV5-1,CASSLGTGTSTGELFF,TGCGCCAGCAGCCTCGGGACAGGGACCAGCACCGGGGAGCTGTTTTTT
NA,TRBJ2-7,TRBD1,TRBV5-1,CASSLGGQVGGSYEQYF,TGCGCCAGCAGCTTGGGGGGACAGGTTGGTGGCTCCTACGAGCAGTACTTC
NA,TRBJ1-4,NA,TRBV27,CASSLGFLGSEKLFF,TGTGCCAGCAGTCTTGGATTCCTGGGCTCCGAAAAACTGTTTTTT
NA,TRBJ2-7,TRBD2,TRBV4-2,CASSRGETAGSSYEQYF,TGTGCCAGCAGCCGTGGCGAGACAGCGGGGAGCTCCTACGAGCAGTACTTC
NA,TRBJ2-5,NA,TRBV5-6,CASSLIPGMETQYF,TGTGCCAGCAGCTTGATCCCAGGGATGGAGACCCAGTACTTC
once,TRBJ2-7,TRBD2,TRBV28,CATPGGTPYEQYF,TGTGCCACCCCGGGGGGAACACCCTACGAGCAGTACTTC
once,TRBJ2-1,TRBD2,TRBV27,CASSRWTSVYNEQFF,TGTGCCAGCTCCCGGTGGACTAGCGTCTACAATGAGCAGTTCTTC
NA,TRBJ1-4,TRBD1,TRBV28,CASSHGTASNEKLFF,TGTGCCAGCAGCCACGGGACAGCGAGTAATGAAAAACTGTTTTTT
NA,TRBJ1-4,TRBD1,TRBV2,CASSGQGSQEKLFF,TGTGCCAGCAGTGGACAGGGCTCTCAGGAAAAACTGTTTTTT
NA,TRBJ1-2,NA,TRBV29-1,CSVARGATGYGYTF,TGCAGCGTTGCTCGGGGGGCAACTGGCTATGGCTACACCTTC
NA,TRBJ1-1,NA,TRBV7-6,CASSLVAGGRTEAFF,TGTGCCAGCAGCTTAGTTGCGGGAGGAAGGACTGAAGCTTTCTTT
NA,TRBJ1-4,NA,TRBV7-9,CASSFSDGIFGEKLFF,TGTGCCAGCAGCTTCTCCGACGGGATTTTTGGTGAAAAACTGTTTTTT
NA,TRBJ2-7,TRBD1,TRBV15,CATSPQGESYEQYF,TGTGCCACCAGCCCCCAGGGGGAGTCCTACGAGCAGTACTTC
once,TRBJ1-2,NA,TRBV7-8,CASSLGGVGRTTYGYTF,TGTGCCAGCAGCTTAGGGGGGGTAGGCCGGACGACCTATGGCTACACCTTC
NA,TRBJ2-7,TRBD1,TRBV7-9,CASRWTGGKDEQYF,TGTGCCAGCAGGTGGACAGGGGGTAAAGACGAGCAGTACTTC
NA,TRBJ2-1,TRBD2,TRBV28,CASRTSLMNEQFF,TGTGCCAGCCGGACTAGTTTAATGAATGAGCAGTTCTTC
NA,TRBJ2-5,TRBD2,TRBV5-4,CASYERGLLPETQYF,TGTGCCAGCTACGAGCGGGGGCTCCTCCCGGAGACCCAGTACTTC
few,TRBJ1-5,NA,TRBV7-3,CASSFHQGNQPQHF,TGTGCCAGCAGCTTTCATCAGGGAAATCAGCCCCAGCATTTT
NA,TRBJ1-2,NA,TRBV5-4,CASSFTGRVVDGYTF,TGTGCCAGCAGCTTTACAGGGAGAGTTGTGGATGGCTACACCTTC
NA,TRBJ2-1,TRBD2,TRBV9,CASSGGTSGGAYNEQFF,TGTGCCAGCAGCGGTGGGACTAGCGGGGGCGCTTACAATGAGCAGTTCTTC
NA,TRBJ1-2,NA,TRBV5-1,CASSPSTGVEGYTF,TGCGCCAGCAGCCCATCGACGGGGGTAGAGGGCTACACCTTC
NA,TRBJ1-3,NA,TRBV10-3,CAISEADASGNTIYF,TGTGCCATCAGTGAAGCGGATGCCTCTGGAAACACCATATATTTT
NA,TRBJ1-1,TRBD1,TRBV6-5,CASRPRTGRDTEAFF,TGTGCCAGCAGACCCCGGACAGGGAGGGACACTGAAGCTTTCTTT
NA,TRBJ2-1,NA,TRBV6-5,CASSYDMLAAYNEQFF,TGTGCCAGCAGTTACGATATGTTAGCGGCTTACAATGAGCAGTTCTTC
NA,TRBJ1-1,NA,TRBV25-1,CASSESGGAEAFF,TGTGCCAGCAGTGAATCCGGGGGTGCTGAAGCTTTCTTT